The entry that follows covers one TCR beta chain sequence. In germline, CDR1 is SGHDN, CDR2 FVKESK. Trimming shortened V by 0 bases and J by 4 bases, and 4 bases separated the two germline ends. CDR3 length: 12 amino acids. This entry comes from a study of blood T cell repertoires in COVID-19. Study-wide background: Material from acute and convalescent COVID-19 was sourced from the United States, Italy and Spain. T cells, B-cell-depleted T cells, or PBMCs provided the cDNA or gDNA that served as material.

In the study's own analysis: For nucleated cells, counts were estimated from reference gene primer amplification. Some clones are missing from TCRdb's copy, which holds only in-frame ones; the method was immunoSEQ multiplex PCR. That table is the source of V, J and clone size, and D and trimming were worked out from the DNA. The table has over 90,000 clones, approximately 90% seen once. Sequencing was carried out using peripheral blood. The origin of this receptor is a man in his fifties with acute or convalescent COVID-19. V gene TRBV14 combines with J gene TRBJ2-7, with D uncertain. CDR3 coding DNA: TGTGCCAGCAGCCAAGATTCGTACGAGCAGTACTTC. This gives the protein CASSQDSYEQYF.